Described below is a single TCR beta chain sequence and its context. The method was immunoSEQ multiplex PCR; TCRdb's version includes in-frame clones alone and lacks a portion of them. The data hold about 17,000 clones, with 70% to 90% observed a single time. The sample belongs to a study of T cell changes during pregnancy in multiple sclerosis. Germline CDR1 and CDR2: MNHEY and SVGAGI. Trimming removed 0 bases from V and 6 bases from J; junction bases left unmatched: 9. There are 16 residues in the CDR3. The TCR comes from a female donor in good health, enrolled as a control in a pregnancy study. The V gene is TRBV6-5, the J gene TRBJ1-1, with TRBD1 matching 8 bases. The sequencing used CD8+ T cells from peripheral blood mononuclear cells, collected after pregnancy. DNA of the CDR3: TGTGCCAGCAGTTACTCCCTGACAGGGGTTGGAGCTGAAGCTTTCTTT. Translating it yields CASSYSLTGVGAEAFF.